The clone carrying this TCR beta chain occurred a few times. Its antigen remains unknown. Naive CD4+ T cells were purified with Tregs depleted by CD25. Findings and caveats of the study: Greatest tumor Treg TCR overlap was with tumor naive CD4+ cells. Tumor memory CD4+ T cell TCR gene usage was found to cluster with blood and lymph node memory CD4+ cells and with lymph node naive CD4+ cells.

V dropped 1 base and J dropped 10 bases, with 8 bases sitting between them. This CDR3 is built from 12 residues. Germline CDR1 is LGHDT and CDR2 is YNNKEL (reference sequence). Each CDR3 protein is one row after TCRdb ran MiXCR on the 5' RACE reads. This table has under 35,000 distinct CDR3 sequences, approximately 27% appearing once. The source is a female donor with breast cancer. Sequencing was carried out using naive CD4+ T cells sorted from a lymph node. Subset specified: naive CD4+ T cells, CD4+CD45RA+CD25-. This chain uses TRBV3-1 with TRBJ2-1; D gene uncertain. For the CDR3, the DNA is TGTGCCAGCAGCCAAGCCCTGGGGGAGCAGTTCTTC. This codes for CASSQALGEQFF.